This TCR beta chain was found in a study of blood T cell repertoires in COVID-19. Study-wide background: PBMCs, B-cell-depleted T cells, or T cells provided the cDNA or gDNA that made up the material.

The V end was cut by 3 bases, the J end by 0 bases, with 8 bases between. The CDR3 totals 14 residues. CDR1 and CDR2 (germline): SEHNR, FQNEAQ (reference sequence). Authors' processing steps: Counts of nucleated cells, estimated from reference gene primer amplification, were obtained. The method was immunoSEQ multiplex PCR; TCRdb's version includes in-frame clones alone and lacks a portion of them. Clonal size and the V and J genes are those of that table, whereas D and trimming came from the DNA. The sample yields 200,000 to 250,000 clones, roughly four fifths seen once. In regard to this clone: A much larger clone differs by one base, so this may be a read error. The same CDR3 can be traced to other DNA sequences in this sample.

The sequence came from a man between 25 and 39 years old who had recovered from COVID-19. This rearrangement joins TRBV7-9 to TRBJ1-1; maybe TRBD1 (5 bases). The sample taken for sequencing was peripheral blood. The DNA for the CDR3 is TGTGCCAGCAGCTTTGGGACTGTGAACACTGAAGCTTTCTTT. Its translation is CASSFGTVNTEAFF.